These 5 T cell receptor beta chains were all obtained from the same sample, sequenced in a study of blood T cell repertoires in COVID-19. Here immunoSEQ multiplex PCR was the method, and the copy in TCRdb shows in-frame clones only, minus some. The data contain about 220,000 clones, about 80% of them seen just once; the ten biggest clones take up approximately 4%. Sequenced sample: PBMCs or T cells enriched from blood (not recorded which). These receptors all stem from a woman between 40 and 55 years old who had been exposed to COVID-19.

The gene calls are TRBV10-3 and TRBJ2-1, with 8 bases identical to TRBD1. Germline V gene data show CDR1 as ENHRY and CDR2 as SYGVKD. V lost 0 bases to trimming and J lost 5 bases; unmatched junction nucleotides: 6. CDR3 length equals 16 residues. The DNA of the CDR3 is TGTGCCATCAGTGAGTCCCGGGACAGGACGAACAATGAGCAGTTCTTC. Protein sequence: CAISESRDRTNNEQFF.

This chain connects TRBV7-3 to TRBJ1-3, with D possibly TRBD1 on 5 matching bases. With 1 base removed from V and 0 bases from J, the gap between germline ends came to 25 bases. The CDR3 loop spans 21 amino acids. The germline V gene encodes CDR1 SGHTA and CDR2 FQGTGA. Here the CDR3 reads CASSLKQGLLNPGSSGNTIYF. The CDR3 DNA sequence: TGTGCCAGCAGCTTAAAGCAGGGTTTACTTAATCCCGGTAGCTCTGGAAACACCATATATTTT.

The chain employs TRBV3-1 (or the pseudogene TRBV3-2) and TRBJ2-7; D is perhaps TRBD2 (6 bases). This CDR3 has 13 amino acids. Germline V CDR1 and CDR2: LGHDT, YNNKEL (reference sequence). The V and J ends lost 0 bases and 11 bases respectively, with 14 bases between them. The CDR3 region is CASSQDQRTKEYF. CDR3 nucleotides: TGTGCCAGCAGCCAAGATCAAAGGACTAAGGAGTACTTC.

This rearrangement joins TRBV19 to TRBJ2-3; 7 bases are a match to TRBD2. This CDR3 contains 16 residues. CDR1 and CDR2 from the germline V gene are LNHDA and SQIVND (reference sequence). The V segment lost 1 base and the J segment 4 bases; nucleotides outside the gene matches: 8. The CDR3 coding sequence is TGTGCCAGTAGTATAGGTCGGGGAGGGTTTGCAGATACGCAGTATTTT. Translating it yields CASSIGRGGFADTQYF. The variable domain in full, with the rest retrieved from reference TRBV19 and TRBJ2-3, is DGGITQSPKYLFRKEGQNVTLSCEQNLNHDAMYWYRQDPGQGLRLIYYSQIVNDFQKGDIAEGYSVSREKKESFPLTVTSAQKNPTAFYLCASSIGRGGFADTQYFGPGTRLTVL.

The chain links TRBV27 to TRBJ1-2; no reliable D call. The ends were cut back, 3 bases at V and 2 bases at J, with 7 bases in the middle. The CDR3 consists of 13 residues. Germline assignment: CDR1 MNHEY and CDR2 SMNVEV (reference sequence). CDR3 region: CASSFYSNYGYTF. As DNA, the CDR3 is TGTGCCAGCAGTTTCTACAGCAACTATGGCTACACCTTC.